A single sample is the source of the 5 T cell receptor beta chains below, sequenced in a study of cytomegalovirus exposure and HLA in healthy donors. Use of 60 Vbeta and 13 Jbeta primers characterized the PCR. Repertoires were generated with immunoSEQ multiplex PCR, while TCRdb's copy carries only in-frame clones and drops some. The sample records approximately 100,000 clones, 85% to 90% being singletons. The sequenced sample was PBMCs. These receptors originate from a man aged 30 to 39 in good health and CMV-seronegative.

The chain employs TRBV18 and TRBJ2-3; 7 nucleotides match TRBD2. Looked up from germline, CDR1 is KGHSH and CDR2 is LQKENI. The V segment lost 2 bases and the J segment 5 bases; nucleotides outside the gene matches: 7. CDR3 length: 15 residues. The CDR3 protein is CASSPGAGELDTQYF. The CDR3 bases are TGTGCCAGCTCACCAGGGGCGGGAGAGTTAGATACGCAGTATTTT.

The CDR3 here is CAWGGQGHQPQHF. The DNA of the CDR3 is TGTGCCTGGGGGGGACAGGGGCATCAGCCCCAGCATTTT. The chain couples TRBV30 to TRBJ1-5; TRBD1 aligns across 10 bases. With V trimmed by 5 bases and J by 5 bases, 3 bases remained unmatched. The CDR3 contains 13 residues. Germline CDR1 GTSNPN, CDR2 SVGIG (reference sequence). The full variable domain, its missing parts supplied by reference TRBV30 and TRBJ1-5, is SQTIHQWPATLVQPVGSPLSLECTVEGTSNPNLYWYRQAAGRGLQLLFYSVGIGQISSEVPQNLSASRPQDRQFILSSKKLLLSDSGFYLCAWGGQGHQPQHFGDGTRLSIL.

This clone was found once. The J gene is TRBJ2-1, the V gene TRBV6-1, with D possibly being TRBD2 (7 bases). V was trimmed by 7 bases and J by 8 bases, leaving 21 bases between them. Germline-derived CDR1 and CDR2 are MNHNS and SASEGT. CDR3 length: 15 residues. The CDR3 nucleotides read TGTGCCAGCACCAATTGGGGGGGCCCCCCCTATGAGCAGTTCTTC. This encodes CASTNWGGPPYEQFF.

The V and J genes are TRBV5-1 and TRBJ2-7; D unresolved. From germline, CDR1 is SGHRS and CDR2 YFSETQ. Trimming stripped 0 bases from V and 4 bases from J, with 8 bases between. CDR3 length: 13 residues. CDR3 residues: CASSLGSQYEQYF. The DNA for the CDR3 is TGCGCCAGCAGCTTGGGAAGTCAGTACGAGCAGTACTTC.

The chain recombines TRBV4-2 with TRBJ2-3, with D maybe TRBD2 (5 bases). Per the germline V gene, CDR1 is LGHNA and CDR2 is YNFKEQ. The CDR3 runs 15 residues. Trimming took off 0 bases at V and 2 bases at J, with 9 bases between the two ends. The CDR3 sequence: CASSQDKRSTDTQYF. The CDR3 coding sequence is TGTGCCAGCAGCCAAGATAAGCGGTCCACAGATACGCAGTATTTT.